Sequencing of this TCR beta chain was carried out in a study of follicular helper T cells after annual influenza vaccination. The overall study: Some donors were sampled over the 2013-2014, 2014-2015 and 2015-2016 vaccinations. Overall study results and limits: Change in circulating plasmablasts correlated with ICOS+CD38+ cTfh clonality change.

Looked up from germline, CDR1 is SGHAT and CDR2 is FQNNGV. The CDR3 sequence is 16 residues long. V dropped 5 bases and J dropped 4; count of bases not matched to a gene: 10. Specified time point: 2014-2015 season, 7 days after vaccination. Donors were community-dwelling with no influenza vaccine in the prior 6 months. Vaccine contraindications, substance abuse, HIV/AIDS, active malignancy and active illness excluded donors. The method was immunoSEQ multiplex PCR; TCRdb's version includes in-frame clones alone and lacks a portion of them. This sample carries thousands of clones, approximately 81% of them seen once, and the ten largest clones take 3.6%. In the case of this clone: No antigen is known for it.

The receptor was derived from an adult who received the influenza vaccine. This chain links TRBV11-2 with TRBJ2-7; TRBD2 matches at 11 bases. Material: CXCR5+ CD38- circulating T follicular helper cells from blood, obtained 7 days after influenza vaccination. Subset: circulating Tfh, non-naive CD4+CXCR5+PD-1+ (ICOS+CD38+ or ICOS-CD38-). CDR3 in amino acids: CASSITTSGSGYEQYF. In DNA, the CDR3 is TGTGCCAGCAGCATAACCACTAGCGGGAGTGGTTACGAGCAGTACTTC.